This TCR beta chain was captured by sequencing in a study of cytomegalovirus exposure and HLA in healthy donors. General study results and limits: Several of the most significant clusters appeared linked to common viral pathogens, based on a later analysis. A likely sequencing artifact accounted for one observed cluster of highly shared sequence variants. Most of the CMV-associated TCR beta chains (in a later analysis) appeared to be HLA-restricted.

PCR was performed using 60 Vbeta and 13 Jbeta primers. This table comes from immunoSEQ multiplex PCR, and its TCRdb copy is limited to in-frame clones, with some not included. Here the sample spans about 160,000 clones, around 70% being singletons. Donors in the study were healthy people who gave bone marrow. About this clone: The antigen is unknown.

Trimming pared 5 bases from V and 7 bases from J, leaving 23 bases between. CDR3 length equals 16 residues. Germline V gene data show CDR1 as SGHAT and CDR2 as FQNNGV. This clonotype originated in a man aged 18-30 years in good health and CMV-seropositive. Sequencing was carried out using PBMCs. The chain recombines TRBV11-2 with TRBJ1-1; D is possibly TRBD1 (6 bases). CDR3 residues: CASSRSAQGGTREAFF. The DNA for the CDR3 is TGTGCCAGCAGCCGGTCGGCCCAGGGTGGGACACGTGAAGCTTTCTTT.